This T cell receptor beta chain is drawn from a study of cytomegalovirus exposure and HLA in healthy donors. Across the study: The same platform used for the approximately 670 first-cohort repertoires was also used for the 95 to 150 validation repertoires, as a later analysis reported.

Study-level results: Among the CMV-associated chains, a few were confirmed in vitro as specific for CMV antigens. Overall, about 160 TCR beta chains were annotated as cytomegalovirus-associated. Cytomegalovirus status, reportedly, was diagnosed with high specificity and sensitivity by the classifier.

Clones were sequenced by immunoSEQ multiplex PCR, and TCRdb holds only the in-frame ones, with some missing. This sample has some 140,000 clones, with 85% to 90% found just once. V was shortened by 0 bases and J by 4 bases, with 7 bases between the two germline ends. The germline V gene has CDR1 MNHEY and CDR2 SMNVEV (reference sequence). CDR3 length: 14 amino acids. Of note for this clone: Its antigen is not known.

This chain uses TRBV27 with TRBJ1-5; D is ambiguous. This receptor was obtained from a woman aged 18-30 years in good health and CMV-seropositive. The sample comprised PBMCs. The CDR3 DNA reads TGTGCCAGCAGTTTATCGGGAGCTAATCAGCCCCAGCATTTT. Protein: CASSLSGANQPQHF.